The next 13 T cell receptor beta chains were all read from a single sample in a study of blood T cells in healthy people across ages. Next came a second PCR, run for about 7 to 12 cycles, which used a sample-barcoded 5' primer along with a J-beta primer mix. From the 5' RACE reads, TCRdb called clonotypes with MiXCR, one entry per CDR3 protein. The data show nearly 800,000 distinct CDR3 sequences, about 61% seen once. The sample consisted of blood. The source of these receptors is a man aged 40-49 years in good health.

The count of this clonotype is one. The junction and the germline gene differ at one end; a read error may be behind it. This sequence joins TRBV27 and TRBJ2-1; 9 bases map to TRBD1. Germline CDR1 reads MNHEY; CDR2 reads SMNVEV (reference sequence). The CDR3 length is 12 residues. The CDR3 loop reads CASILGDREKFF. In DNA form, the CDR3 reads TGTGCCAGCATTTTAGGGGACAGGGAAAAGTTCTTC.

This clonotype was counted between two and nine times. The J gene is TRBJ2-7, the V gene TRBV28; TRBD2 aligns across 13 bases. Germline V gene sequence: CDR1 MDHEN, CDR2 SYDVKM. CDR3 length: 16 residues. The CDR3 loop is CETGTSGNHRAYEQYF. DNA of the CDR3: TGTGAAACCGGGACTAGCGGGAATCATAGGGCGTACGAGCAGTACTTC.

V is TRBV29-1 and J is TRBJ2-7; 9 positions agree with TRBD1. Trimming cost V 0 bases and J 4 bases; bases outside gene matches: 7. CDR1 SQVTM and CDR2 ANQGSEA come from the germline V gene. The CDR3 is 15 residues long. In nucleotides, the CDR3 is TGCAGCGTTGAAGATCGGGACAGGGACGTTTACGAGCAGTACTTC. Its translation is CSVEDRDRDVYEQYF.

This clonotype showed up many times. CDR3 amino acids: CASSESEGSGGETQYF. Here the CDR3 DNA reads TGTGCCAGCAGTGAATCGGAAGGGTCGGGGGGGGAGACCCAGTACTTC. The V gene is TRBV6-1, the J gene TRBJ2-5, with 8 bases matching TRBD2. Losses at the gene ends were 2 bases for V and 5 bases for J; bases not matched to a gene: 10. CDR3 length: 16 amino acids. Germline V gene sequence: CDR1 MNHNS, CDR2 SASEGT.

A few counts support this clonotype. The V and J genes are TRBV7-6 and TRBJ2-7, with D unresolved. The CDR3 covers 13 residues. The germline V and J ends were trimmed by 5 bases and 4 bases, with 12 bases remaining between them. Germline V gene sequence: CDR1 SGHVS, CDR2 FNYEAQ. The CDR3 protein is CASSPLGFYEQYF. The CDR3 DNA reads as TGTGCCAGCAGCCCATTGGGATTTTACGAGCAGTACTTC.

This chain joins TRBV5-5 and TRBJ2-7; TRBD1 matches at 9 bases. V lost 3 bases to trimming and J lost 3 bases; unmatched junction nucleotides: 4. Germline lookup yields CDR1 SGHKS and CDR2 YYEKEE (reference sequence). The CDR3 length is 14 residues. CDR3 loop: CASSYDRGVYEQYF. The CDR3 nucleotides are TGTGCCAGCAGCTACGACAGGGGGGTCTACGAGCAGTACTTC.

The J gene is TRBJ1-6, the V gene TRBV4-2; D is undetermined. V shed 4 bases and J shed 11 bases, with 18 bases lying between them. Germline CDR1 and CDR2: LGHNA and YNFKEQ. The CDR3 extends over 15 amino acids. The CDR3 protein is CASSPRRGLEAPLHF. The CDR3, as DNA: TGTGCCAGCAGCCCCCGACGTGGTCTGGAGGCACCCCTCCACTTT.

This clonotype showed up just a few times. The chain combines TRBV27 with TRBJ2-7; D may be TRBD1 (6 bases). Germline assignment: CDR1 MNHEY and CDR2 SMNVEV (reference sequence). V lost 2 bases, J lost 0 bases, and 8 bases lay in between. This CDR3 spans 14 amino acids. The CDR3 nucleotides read TGTGCCAGCAGTTTACTGGGGGCCTCCTACGAGCAGTACTTC. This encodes CASSLLGASYEQYF.

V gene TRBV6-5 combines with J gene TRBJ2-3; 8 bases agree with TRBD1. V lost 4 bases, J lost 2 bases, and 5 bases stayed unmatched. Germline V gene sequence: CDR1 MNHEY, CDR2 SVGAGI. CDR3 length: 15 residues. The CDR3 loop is CASSSQGAYTDTQYF. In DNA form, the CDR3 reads TGTGCCAGCAGTTCCCAGGGGGCATACACAGATACGCAGTATTTT.

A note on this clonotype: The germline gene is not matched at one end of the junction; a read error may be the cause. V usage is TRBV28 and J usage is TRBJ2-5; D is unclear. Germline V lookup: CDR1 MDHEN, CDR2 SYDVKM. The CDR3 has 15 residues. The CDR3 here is CANSLSSALQETQYF. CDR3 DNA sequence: TGTGCCAACAGTTTAAGTTCGGCTCTCCAAGAGACCCAGTACTTC.

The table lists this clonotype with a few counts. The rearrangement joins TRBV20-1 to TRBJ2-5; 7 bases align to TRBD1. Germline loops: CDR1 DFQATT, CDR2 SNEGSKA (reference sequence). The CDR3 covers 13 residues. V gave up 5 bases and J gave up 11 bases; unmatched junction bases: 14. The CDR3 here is CSAVPSGTGEQYF. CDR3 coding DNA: TGCAGTGCTGTTCCTAGTGGCACAGGGGAGCAGTACTTC.

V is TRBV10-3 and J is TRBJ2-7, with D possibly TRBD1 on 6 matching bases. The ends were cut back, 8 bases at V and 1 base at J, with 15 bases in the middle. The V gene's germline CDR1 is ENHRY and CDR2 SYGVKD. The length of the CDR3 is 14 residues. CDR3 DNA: TGTGCCATCGCTGACAGGATTCGTTCCTACGAGCAGTACTTC. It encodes CAIADRIRSYEQYF.

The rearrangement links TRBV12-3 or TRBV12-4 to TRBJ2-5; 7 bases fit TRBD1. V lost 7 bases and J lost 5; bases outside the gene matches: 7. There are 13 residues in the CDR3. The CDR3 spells CASNPTGRETQYF. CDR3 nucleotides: TGTGCCAGCAACCCGACAGGGCGGGAGACCCAGTACTTC.